The TCR beta chain described here comes from a study of T cell responses to AZD1222 COVID-19 vaccine. Study at large: Doses given second, at about 4 or about 12 weeks, were pooled.

This CDR3 region has 13 residues. Trimming took off 5 bases at V and 5 bases at J, with 12 bases between the two ends. CDR1 and CDR2 from the germline V gene are SEHNR and FQNEAQ (reference sequence). Using immunoSEQ multiplex PCR, the repertoire was profiled, and TCRdb retains in-frame clones only, with some absent. The repertoire has approximately 150,000 clones, approximately 92% of them found once; the top ten carry 2.6%. The chain has TRBV7-9 and TRBJ1-2; D is unclear. This clonotype was sampled from an adult in good health. The sample was peripheral blood, taken on day 0 of AZD1222 vaccination. The CDR3 DNA is TGTGCCAGCAGCGTTGGTGGGTTGTATGGCTACACCTTC. Its translation is CASSVGGLYGYTF.